Each of the 26 T cell receptor beta chains below was sequenced from the same sample in a study of blood T cell repertoires in COVID-19 (dated by TCRdb to the early 2020s). Receptor amplification or capture employed the immunoSEQ multiplex PCR assay. The source is immuneACCESS, and TCRdb retained only in-frame sequences with V and J called. Part of the clones is not carried over; for the studies checked, unresolved V genes explain less than half of this, and the remainder is unexplained. This sample holds 70,000 or so clones; about 80% were observed only once. Roughly a sixth of the sample lies in the top ten. Sequences were obtained from peripheral blood. These receptors were obtained from a human donor in a cohort sampled during active COVID-19.

The V and J genes are TRBV5-6 and TRBJ1-5; unclear D gene. V was trimmed by 0 bases and J by 4 bases, leaving 5 bases between them. Germline V CDR1 and CDR2: SGHDT, YYEEEE. This CDR3 is 13 amino acids long. CDR3 sequence reads: CASSLGLNQPQHF. For the CDR3, the DNA is TGTGCCAGCAGCTTGGGTCTAAATCAGCCCCAGCATTTT.

V usage is TRBV5-1 and J usage is TRBJ1-3; no firm D call. Germline V gene lookup returns CDR1 SGHRS and CDR2 YFSETQ. Trimming pared 1 base from V and 4 bases from J, leaving 6 bases between. This CDR3 contains 13 residues. For the CDR3, the DNA is TGCGCCAGCAGCTTGAACAGAGGAAACACCATATATTTT. As protein: CASSLNRGNTIYF.

The chain couples TRBV5-4 to TRBJ2-4; D might be TRBD2 (5 bases). Germline lookup yields CDR1 SGHNT and CDR2 YYREEE (reference sequence). The CDR3 loop spans 12 amino acids. V lost 9 bases and J lost 6, with 13 bases in between. CDR3 DNA: TGTGCCACCCGCCGGGATGGAAACATTCAGTACTTC. Protein: CATRRDGNIQYF. Combining the CDR3 with reference TRBV5-4 and TRBJ2-4 gives the whole variable domain ETGVTQSPTHLIKTRGQQVTLRCSSQSGHNTVSWYQQALGQGPQFIFQYYREEENGRGNFPPRFSGLQFPNYSSELNVNALELDDSALYLCATRRDGNIQYFGAGTRLSVL.

The chain links TRBV6-5 to TRBJ1-5; 8 nucleotides match TRBD1. V lost 5 bases, J lost 4 bases, and 7 bases stayed unmatched. Germline lookup yields CDR1 MNHEY and CDR2 SVGAGI. The length of the CDR3 is 15 residues. In nucleotides, the CDR3 is TGTGCCAGCAGTCCATCGGACAGGGTTAATCAGCCCCAGCATTTT. Its translation: CASSPSDRVNQPQHF.

The V gene is TRBV2, the J gene TRBJ2-7, with D perhaps TRBD2 (5 bases). V lost 4 bases and J lost 4, with 20 bases in between. This CDR3 has 16 residues. The germline gives CDR1 SNHLY, CDR2 FYNNEI. In nucleotides, the CDR3 is TGTGCCAGCAGTGCCGATCCACCCTCGGGCGGGTACGAGCAGTACTTC. Translation gives CASSADPPSGGYEQYF.

Only a few counts were recorded for this clone. This chain joins TRBV4-1 and TRBJ2-7; D gene ambiguous. This CDR3 is built from 15 residues. V shed 3 bases and J shed 4 bases, with 16 bases lying between them. Germline loops: CDR1 MGHRA, CDR2 YSYEKL. The CDR3 spells CASSHRVFALYEQYF. The CDR3 DNA reads as TGCGCCAGCAGCCACCGCGTCTTTGCACTTTACGAGCAGTACTTC.

This rearrangement joins TRBV4-2 to TRBJ2-5; D gene ambiguous. From germline, CDR1 is LGHNA and CDR2 YNFKEQ. This CDR3 spans 14 amino acids. V shed 2 bases and J shed 4 bases, with 11 bases lying between them. Here the CDR3 reads CASSQLRVGETQYF. The CDR3 DNA follows: TGTGCCAGCAGCCAATTACGGGTCGGAGAGACCCAGTACTTC.

This chain joins TRBV5-3 and TRBJ1-1, with D possibly matching TRBD1 (6 bases). TRBV5-3 is given ORF status, its function remaining uncertain. The CDR3 contains 17 residues. Trimming left V 1 base short and J 2 bases short, with 18 bases between. DNA of the CDR3: TGTGCCAGAAGCTTGCAATTCGGCGACAGGAGCAACACTGAAGCTTTCTTT. Translation: CARSLQFGDRSNTEAFF.

This chain links TRBV3-1 (or the pseudogene TRBV3-2) with TRBJ2-7; D unresolved. In germline, CDR1 is LGHDT, CDR2 YNNKEL (reference sequence). The germline V and J ends were trimmed by 0 bases and 4 bases, with 7 bases remaining between them. The CDR3 runs 13 residues. CDR3 region: CASSQESQYEQYF. CDR3 coding DNA: TGTGCCAGCAGCCAAGAGTCACAATACGAGCAGTACTTC.

This clone was picked up a small number of times. The chain links TRBV19 to TRBJ2-1; D perhaps matches TRBD1 (5 bases). This CDR3 has 12 residues. Germline V gene data show CDR1 as LNHDA and CDR2 as SQIVND (reference sequence). The V end lost 6 bases, the J end lost 2 bases, and 5 bases lay between the germline ends. CDR3 sequence (DNA): TGTGCCAGTAGAGGGGCCTACAATGAGCAGTTCTTC. It specifies CASRGAYNEQFF.

The J gene is TRBJ2-7, the V gene TRBV10-3; D call uncertain. The V end lost 3 bases, the J end lost 3 bases, and 12 bases lay between the germline ends. Germline loops: CDR1 ENHRY, CDR2 SYGVKD. CDR3 length: 14 residues. CDR3 DNA sequence: TGTGCCATCAGTGAAGTGGCAGGTAACTACGAGCAGTACTTC. Its translation: CAISEVAGNYEQYF.

The chain uses TRBV2 and TRBJ1-2, with 8 nucleotides matching TRBD1. The junction had 6 bases not matched to a gene; V was cut back by 4 bases and J by 8 bases. Germline assignment: CDR1 SNHLY and CDR2 FYNNEI. The CDR3 is made up of 13 amino acids. The chain's CDR3 is CASSGQGAEGYTF. The CDR3 bases are TGTGCCAGCAGTGGTCAGGGGGCAGAGGGCTACACCTTC.

This clone was observed a few times. V gene TRBV5-1 combines with J gene TRBJ1-4; 7 bases are a match to TRBD1. CDR3 length equals 13 residues. Germline trimming cut 6 bases from V and 8 bases from J; bases unmatched to any gene: 7. Germline CDR1 is SGHRS and CDR2 is YFSETQ. CDR3 DNA: TGCGCCAGCACCCGGGACAGTCAAGAAAAACTGTTTTTT. It is translated as CASTRDSQEKLFF.

This clone was counted a few times. The J gene is TRBJ1-2, the V gene TRBV27; 7 bases are shared with TRBD1. The length of the CDR3 is 16 residues. With V trimmed by 5 bases and J by 6 bases, 15 bases remained unmatched. Germline values: CDR1 MNHEY, CDR2 SMNVEV (reference sequence). The CDR3 protein is CASSKSHGAGGDGYTF. The CDR3 region has the DNA TGTGCCAGCAGTAAATCCCATGGGGCAGGGGGTGATGGCTACACCTTC.

This chain uses TRBV19 with TRBJ2-3; a weak D match, TRBD2 (7 bases). Trimming shortened V by 4 bases and J by 4 bases, and 12 bases separated the two germline ends. The CDR3 is 14 residues long. Germline V gives CDR1 LNHDA, CDR2 SQIVND (reference sequence). The CDR3 nucleotides are TGTGCCAGTAGTAGGAGCGGGACATCAGATACGCAGTATTTT. Its translation is CASSRSGTSDTQYF.

This clone has only a few counts. V gene TRBV30 combines with J gene TRBJ2-1, with a possible D match to TRBD1 (6 bases). Germline V gene sequence: CDR1 GTSNPN, CDR2 SVGIG (reference sequence). CDR3 length: 15 amino acids. The germline V and J ends were trimmed by 0 bases and 4 bases, with 13 bases remaining between them. CDR3 in amino acids: CAWSVRGTTYNEQFF. CDR3 nucleotide sequence: TGTGCCTGGAGTGTACGAGGGACAACTTACAATGAGCAGTTCTTC. Full variable domain (outside the CDR3, taken from reference TRBV30 and TRBJ2-1): SQTIHQWPATLVQPVGSPLSLECTVEGTSNPNLYWYRQAAGRGLQLLFYSVGIGQISSEVPQNLSASRPQDRQFILSSKKLLLSDSGFYLCAWSVRGTTYNEQFFGPGTRLTVL.

The genes are TRBV7-8 and TRBJ1-3; D uncertain. V shed 4 bases and J shed 0 bases, with 10 bases lying between them. The V gene's germline CDR1 is SGHVS and CDR2 FQNEAQ. The CDR3 covers 15 residues. CDR3 in DNA: TGTGCCAGCAGCTATAATTTCGGCTCTGGAAACACCATATATTTT. This encodes CASSYNFGSGNTIYF.

V is TRBV30 and J is TRBJ2-1; 9 positions agree with TRBD1. The CDR3 sequence is 15 residues long. J was trimmed by 0 bases and V by 5 bases; bases with no gene match: 5. Germline values: CDR1 GTSNPN, CDR2 SVGIG (reference sequence). Written as DNA, the CDR3 is TGTGCCTGGGGACAGGGGCAAAGCTCCTACAATGAGCAGTTCTTC. Protein product: CAWGQGQSSYNEQFF.

The chain is built from TRBV5-1 and TRBJ2-7, with TRBD1 matching over 11 bases. V shed 4 bases and J 2 bases; nucleotides not matched to a gene: 8. The germline gives CDR1 SGHRS, CDR2 YFSETQ. The CDR3 is made up of 16 amino acids. In nucleotides, the CDR3 is TGCGCCAGCAGCCCTACCCTGGGACAGGGGGCCTACGAGCAGTACTTC. The encoded protein is CASSPTLGQGAYEQYF.

The chain is built from TRBV27 and TRBJ1-6; D not resolved. CDR1 and CDR2 from the germline V gene are MNHEY and SMNVEV (reference sequence). The V and J ends lost 2 bases and 9 bases respectively, with 11 bases between them. CDR3 length equals 14 residues. The CDR3 loop is CASSLNFGVSPLHF. In DNA form, the CDR3 reads TGTGCCAGCAGTTTAAATTTCGGGGTTTCACCCCTCCACTTT.

This clone came up many times. The V and J genes are TRBV5-5 and TRBJ2-3, with 9 bases fitting TRBD1. J was trimmed by 0 bases and V by 1 base; bases with no gene match: 9. The CDR3 has 18 amino acids. Germline V gives CDR1 SGHKS, CDR2 YYEKEE (reference sequence). CDR3 nucleotide sequence: TGTGCCAGCAGCTTGACTATGGGACAGGGATTCAGCACAGATACGCAGTATTTT. It yields the protein CASSLTMGQGFSTDTQYF.

This chain uses TRBV5-4 with TRBJ1-1; 7 nucleotides agree with TRBD1. The CDR3 extends over 13 amino acids. The V segment lost 0 bases and the J segment 7 bases; nucleotides outside the gene matches: 3. The germline CDR1 and CDR2 sequences are SGHNT and YYREEE (reference sequence). DNA of the CDR3: TGTGCCAGCAGCTTGGACAGGGGCGGTGAAGCTTTCTTT. Residues: CASSLDRGGEAFF.

The chain is built from TRBV7-2 and TRBJ2-6, with TRBD1 matching 7 bases. Germline V lookup: CDR1 SGHTA, CDR2 FQGNSA. V shed 1 base and J 2 bases; nucleotides not matched to a gene: 11. There are 19 residues in the CDR3. The CDR3, as DNA: TGTGCCAGCAGCTTAGTACAGGTGCGAGGGGGCGCTGGGGCCAACGTCCTGACTTTC. It specifies CASSLVQVRGGAGANVLTF.

The sample holds one count of this clone. The rearrangement uses TRBV5-1 and TRBJ2-7, with D unclear. CDR3 length equals 11 residues. Trimming pared 6 bases from V and 0 bases from J, leaving 4 bases between. CDR1 and CDR2 (germline): SGHRS, YFSETQ. Here the CDR3 DNA reads TGCGCCAGCACCGGCTCCTACGAGCAGTACTTC. Its protein is CASTGSYEQYF.

This chain links TRBV7-9 with TRBJ1-6, with 9 bases matching TRBD1. J gave up 8 bases and V 6 bases, and 2 bases lay outside the gene matches. This CDR3 has 13 residues. The germline gives CDR1 SEHNR, CDR2 FQNEAQ (reference sequence). The CDR3, as DNA: TGTGCCAGCAGTAGGACAGGGGATTCACCCCTCCACTTT. Translation: CASSRTGDSPLHF.

The J gene is TRBJ1-2, the V gene TRBV29-1, with D unresolved. The CDR3 runs to 13 residues. Trimming took off 2 bases at V and 6 bases at J, with 13 bases between the two ends. The germline V gene encodes CDR1 SQVTM and CDR2 ANQGSEA. The CDR3 here is CSVEMEGSNGYTF. The CDR3 DNA is TGCAGCGTTGAAATGGAGGGTTCGAATGGCTACACCTTC.